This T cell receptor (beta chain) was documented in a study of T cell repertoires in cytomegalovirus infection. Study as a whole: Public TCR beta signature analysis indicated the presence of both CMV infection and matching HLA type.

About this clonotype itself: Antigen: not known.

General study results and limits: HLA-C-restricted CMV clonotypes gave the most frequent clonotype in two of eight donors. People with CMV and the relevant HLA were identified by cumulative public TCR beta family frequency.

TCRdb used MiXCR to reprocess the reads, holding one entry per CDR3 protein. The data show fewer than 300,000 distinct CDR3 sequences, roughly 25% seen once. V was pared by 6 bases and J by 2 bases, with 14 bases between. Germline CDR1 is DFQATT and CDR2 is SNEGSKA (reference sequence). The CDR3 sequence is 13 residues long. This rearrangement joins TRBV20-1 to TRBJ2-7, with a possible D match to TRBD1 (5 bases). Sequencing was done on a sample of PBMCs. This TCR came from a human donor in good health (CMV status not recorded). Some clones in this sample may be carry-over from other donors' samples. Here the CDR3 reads CSAPRQNTYEQYF. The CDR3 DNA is TGCAGTGCACCCCGACAGAATACCTACGAGCAGTACTTC.